The 8 T cell receptor beta chains reported below all come from one sample, sequenced in a study of cytomegalovirus exposure and HLA in healthy donors. Primers for the PCR totalled 60 Vbeta and 13 Jbeta. This table comes from immunoSEQ multiplex PCR, and its TCRdb copy is limited to in-frame clones, with some not included. The sample has 50,000 to 65,000 clones; 71% are singletons. Material: PBMCs. The source of these receptors is a man aged 50 to 59 in good health and CMV-seropositive.

This clone was detected only a few times. The V gene is TRBV5-1, the J gene TRBJ2-1; 11 bases are a match to TRBD2. This CDR3 comprises 15 residues. V lost 4 bases to trimming and J lost 4 bases; unmatched junction nucleotides: 4. The germline V gene encodes CDR1 SGHRS and CDR2 YFSETQ. CDR3: CASSQPSGGYNEQFF. DNA for the CDR3: TGCGCCAGCAGCCAGCCTAGCGGGGGGTACAATGAGCAGTTCTTC.

This clone has just a few counts. In this CDR3 the conserved last residue, phenylalanine or tryptophan, is missing, so a read error is likely. The chain carries TRBV5-1 and TRBJ2-2; TRBD2 might be the D (6 bases). V lost 4 bases, J lost 3 bases, and 13 bases lay in between. Germline V lookup: CDR1 SGHRS, CDR2 YFSETQ. CDR3 length: 15 amino acids. The CDR3: CASSPREPYTGELFV. CDR3 in DNA: TGCGCCAGCAGCCCCCGGGAGCCGTACACCGGGGAGCTGTTTGTT.

This chain joins TRBV21-1 and TRBJ2-3; TRBD2 is the table's D call, not checked against the DNA. TRBV21-1 is tagged as a pseudogene. CDR3 length: 16 amino acids. CDR3 DNA: TGTGCCAGCAGCAAAGAGAGGCGGGTGCGTTTAGATACGCAGTATTTT. It is translated as CASSKERRVRLDTQYF.

This chain connects TRBV15 to TRBJ2-5; TRBD2 aligns across 11 bases. Germline CDR1 and CDR2: LNHNV and YYDKDF (reference sequence). V shed 0 bases, J shed 4 bases, and the junction held 19 bases outside the gene matches. The CDR3 is 21 residues long. The CDR3 sequence is CATSRDHLDTHSGRAGETQYF. The CDR3 DNA sequence: TGTGCCACCAGCAGAGATCACCTGGACACTCATAGCGGGAGGGCCGGAGAGACCCAGTACTTC.

This clone has just a few counts. The chain recombines TRBV29-1 with TRBJ1-5; TRBD1 aligns across 7 bases. The V gene's germline CDR1 is SQVTM and CDR2 ANQGSEA. Germline trimming cut 7 bases from V and 5 bases from J; bases unmatched to any gene: 8. The CDR3 totals 13 residues. Written as DNA, the CDR3 is TGCAGCGCCGCGACAGGGTCCCATCAGCCCCAGCATTTT. Translation: CSAATGSHQPQHF.

This clone appeared a few times. The chain joins TRBV5-1 to TRBJ2-6; maybe TRBD1 (6 bases). CDR3 size: 15 residues. Per the germline V gene, CDR1 is SGHRS and CDR2 is YFSETQ. V was shortened by 4 bases and J by 1 base, with 9 bases between the two germline ends. The CDR3 DNA is TGCGCCAGCAGCCCACAGGGTTCTGGGGCCAACGTCCTGACTTTC. It is translated as CASSPQGSGANVLTF.

The chain employs TRBV7-8 and TRBJ2-1; a weak D match, TRBD2 (6 bases). The CDR3 runs to 16 residues. The V gene's germline CDR1 is SGHVS and CDR2 FQNEAQ. Trimming removed 0 bases at V and 6 bases at J, with 15 bases between. The CDR3 DNA is TGTGCCAGCAGCTTAGCGATGGCGGGAAAAGGCAATGAGCAGTTCTTC. This gives the protein CASSLAMAGKGNEQFF.

The V call is TRBV5-5, the J call TRBJ1-2; the match to TRBD1 covers 10 bases. The ends lost 0 bases at V and 3 bases at J; junction bases unmatched: 2. There are 15 residues in the CDR3. Germline CDR1 SGHKS, CDR2 YYEKEE (reference sequence). In DNA form, the CDR3 reads TGTGCCAGCAGCTTGGGACAGGGGGCGGACTATGGCTACACCTTC. Protein sequence: CASSLGQGADYGYTF.